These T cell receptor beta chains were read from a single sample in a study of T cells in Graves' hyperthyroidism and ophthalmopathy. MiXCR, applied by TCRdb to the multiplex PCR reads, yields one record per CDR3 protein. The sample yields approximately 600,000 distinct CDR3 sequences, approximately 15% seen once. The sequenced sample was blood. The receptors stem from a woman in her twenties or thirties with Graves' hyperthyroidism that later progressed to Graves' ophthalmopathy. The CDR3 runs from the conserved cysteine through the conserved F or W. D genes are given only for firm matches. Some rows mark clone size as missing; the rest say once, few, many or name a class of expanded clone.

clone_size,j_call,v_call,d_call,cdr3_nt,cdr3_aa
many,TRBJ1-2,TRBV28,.,TGTGCCAGCAGCCCTTCGGACGGACTATCTAACTATGGCTACACCTTC,CASSPSDGLSNYGYTF
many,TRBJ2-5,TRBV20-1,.,TGCAGTGCTAGATCGGACGGAAAAGAGACCCAGTACTTC,CSARSDGKETQYF
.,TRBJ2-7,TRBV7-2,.,TGTGCCAGCAGCCCCGGCGAGTGGTACAGAACCTACGAGCAGTACTTC,CASSPGEWYRTYEQYF
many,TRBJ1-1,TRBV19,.,TGTGCCAGTGGAGCCCAACGGGGCACTGAAGCTTTCTTT,CASGAQRGTEAFF
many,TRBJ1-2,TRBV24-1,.,TGTGCCACCGGTCAGACGGACTATGGCTACACCTTC,CATGQTDYGYTF
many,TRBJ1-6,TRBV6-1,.,TGTGCCAGCAAAACGGGGTATAATTCACCCCTCCACTTT,CASKTGYNSPLHF
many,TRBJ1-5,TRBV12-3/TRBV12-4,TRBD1,TGTGCCAGCAGGTTGACAGGGGAACAGCCCCAGCATTTT,CASRLTGEQPQHF
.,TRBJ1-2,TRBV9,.,TGTGCCAGCAGCGTGGAAGGGGGAAGGCCATACTATGGCTACACCTTC,CASSVEGGRPYYGYTF
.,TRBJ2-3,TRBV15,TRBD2,TGTGCCACCAGCACCCGGACTAGCGGGAGTCGTTATGATACGCAGTATTTT,CATSTRTSGSRYDTQYF
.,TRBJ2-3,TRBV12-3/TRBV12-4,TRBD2,TGTGCCAGCAGTTTAACGTCAGCGGGAGGGCCATTAGCAGATACGCAGTATTTT,CASSLTSAGGPLADTQYF
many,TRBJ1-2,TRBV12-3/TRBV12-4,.,TGTGCCAGCACCCCCAGGGGCAGGGGACACTATGGCTACACCTTC,CASTPRGRGHYGYTF
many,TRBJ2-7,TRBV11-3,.,TGTGCCAGCAGCTCATATTTTTGGTACGAGCAGTACTTC,CASSSYFWYEQYF